A selection of T cell receptor beta chains follows, all from one sample in a study of T cells in Graves' hyperthyroidism and ophthalmopathy. TCRdb re-derived calls from the multiplex PCR reads in MiXCR, one entry per CDR3 protein. The table records around 620,000 distinct CDR3 sequences, 13% to 15% of them present only once. The sequencing input was blood. These receptors all come from a woman aged 18-30 years with Graves' ophthalmopathy. The CDR3 runs from the conserved cysteine through the conserved F or W. The D gene is left open where the match is weak. Only part of the rows carry a size: once, few, many, or a class if the clone is expanded.

V gene	clone size	D gene	J gene	CDR3 protein	CDR3 DNA
TRBV28	many	NA	TRBJ2-7	CASGGRVAVSYEQYF	TGTGCCTCTGGGGGTCGGGTAGCGGTTTCCTACGAGCAGTACTTC
TRBV19	few	NA	TRBJ2-1	CASTIPGLPRNEQFF	TGTGCCAGTACAATCCCGGGACTCCCACGAAATGAGCAGTTCTTC
TRBV5-1	many	TRBD1	TRBJ1-1	CASSLRTGEGKTAFF	TGCGCCAGCAGCTTGAGGACAGGGGAAGGGAAGACAGCTTTCTTT
TRBV9	many	NA	TRBJ2-5	CASSGRQGGQETQYF	TGTGCCAGCAGCGGCCGACAGGGAGGCCAAGAGACCCAGTACTTC
TRBV11-2	many	NA	TRBJ2-7	CASSPFSRGIEQYF	TGTGCCAGCAGCCCCTTCAGCAGGGGAATCGAACAGTACTTC
TRBV7-2	few	TRBD2	TRBJ2-4	CASSWEGGGVGNIQYF	TGTGCCAGCAGCTGGGAGGGCGGGGGGGTTGGAAACATTCAGTACTTC
TRBV29-1	NA	TRBD2	TRBJ2-5	CSFGGLADQETQYF	TGCAGCTTCGGGGGACTAGCGGACCAAGAGACCCAGTACTTC
TRBV7-9	many	NA	TRBJ2-1	CASSLGAGWTDSYNEQFF	TGTGCCAGCAGCTTAGGGGCGGGCTGGACAGATTCCTACAATGAGCAGTTCTTC
TRBV18	NA	NA	TRBJ2-1	CASSPPTRLLEQFF	TGTGCCAGCTCACCCCCGACTAGATTACTAGAGCAGTTCTTC
TRBV4-2	few	TRBD1	TRBJ2-1	CASSQETGGTEQFF	TGTGCCAGCAGCCAAGAAACAGGGGGCACTGAGCAGTTCTTC
TRBV2	once	NA	TRBJ2-3	CASSEAWGPPQYF	TGTGCCAGCAGTGAAGCCTGGGGTCCCCCGCAGTATTTT
TRBV2	many	TRBD1	TRBJ1-6	CASSDGTGANSPLHF	TGTGCCAGCAGTGATGGGACAGGGGCCAATTCACCCCTCCACTTT
TRBV7-3	NA	NA	TRBJ2-2	CASRNGGAGELFF	TGTGCCAGCAGAAACGGGGGCGCCGGGGAGCTGTTTTTT
TRBV6-1	many	TRBD1	TRBJ1-1	CASREQGAGHTEAFF	TGTGCCAGCAGGGAGCAGGGGGCTGGGCACACTGAAGCTTTCTTT
TRBV18	many	TRBD2	TRBJ2-1	CASSPPGLAGVNEQFF	TGTGCCAGCAGCCCCCCGGGACTAGCGGGAGTCAATGAGCAGTTCTTC
TRBV20-1	many	TRBD2	TRBJ2-1	CSAREGSGSKNEQFF	TGCAGTGCTAGAGAGGGTAGCGGGAGTAAGAATGAGCAGTTCTTC
TRBV7-6	NA	TRBD1	TRBJ1-6	CASSKGTGGDSHNSPLHF	TGTGCCAGCAGCAAGGGGACAGGGGGCGATTCTCATAATTCACCCCTCCACTTT
TRBV25-1	many	NA	TRBJ2-5	CASSESPGHVVLGQETQYF	TGTGCCAGCAGTGAATCCCCGGGACATGTCGTCCTGGGCCAAGAGACCCAGTACTTC
TRBV24-1	few	NA	TRBJ1-2	CATSDLHLTYGYTF	TGTGCCACCAGTGATTTGCACCTAACCTATGGCTACACCTTC
TRBV19	few	TRBD1	TRBJ2-5	CASSTGRQGAGETQYF	TGTGCCAGTAGTACCGGAAGGCAGGGGGCAGGAGAGACCCAGTACTTC
TRBV6-1	many	NA	TRBJ2-7	CASSGASANSYEQYF	TGTGCCAGCAGTGGGGCCAGTGCTAACTCCTACGAGCAGTACTTC
TRBV11-2	many	NA	TRBJ2-3	CASSLGQPSDTQYF	TGTGCCAGCAGCTTGGGACAACCGTCAGATACGCAGTATTTT
TRBV6-1	NA	NA	TRBJ2-3	CASTSGYTDTQYF	TGTGCCAGCACCAGCGGATACACAGATACGCAGTATTTT
TRBV2	many	TRBD1	TRBJ2-7	CASSEGQRRYNYEQYF	TGTGCCAGCAGTGAGGGACAGCGGCGGTACAACTACGAGCAGTACTTC
TRBV7-2	many	NA	TRBJ1-6	CASSLDIQRWSPLHF	TGTGCCAGCAGTCTTGACATCCAGAGGTGGTCACCCCTCCACTTT
TRBV4-3	NA	NA	TRBJ1-1	CASSYTTGPDTEAFF	TGCGCCAGCAGCTACACAACAGGGCCCGACACTGAAGCTTTCTTT
TRBV7-9	many	TRBD1	TRBJ1-5	CASSGTGGEQPQHF	TGTGCCAGCAGCGGAACAGGGGGTGAACAGCCCCAGCATTTT
TRBV28	many	NA	TRBJ1-1	CASSRPNLNTEAFF	TGTGCCAGCAGCCGCCCCAATTTGAACACTGAAGCTTTCTTT
TRBV2	many	TRBD1	TRBJ2-7	CASRADRVINYEQYF	TGTGCCAGCAGGGCAGACAGGGTAATTAACTACGAGCAGTACTTC
TRBV12-3/TRBV12-4	NA	NA	TRBJ2-6	CASSPPRGLNVLTF	TGTGCCAGCAGTCCGCCACGCGGGCTCAACGTCCTGACTTTC
TRBV2	NA	TRBD2	TRBJ2-7	CASSPKLLAGSSYEQYF	TGTGCCAGCTCACCAAAGTTGCTAGCGGGGAGCTCCTACGAGCAGTACTTC
TRBV12-3/TRBV12-4	few	TRBD1	TRBJ2-3	CASNAPGQGDTQYF	TGTGCCAGCAACGCCCCGGGACAGGGTGATACGCAGTATTTT
TRBV12-5	many	NA	TRBJ2-1	CASGPGQAGMYNEQFF	TGTGCTAGTGGCCCGGGACAAGCGGGGATGTACAATGAGCAGTTCTTC
TRBV27	NA	TRBD1	TRBJ1-2	CASSLGTGGGYTF	TGTGCCAGCAGTTTAGGGACAGGGGGTGGCTACACCTTC
TRBV6-1	few	NA	TRBJ1-2	CASSDLLGNYGYTF	TGTGCCAGCAGTGACCTTCTCGGGAACTATGGCTACACCTTC
TRBV11-2	many	NA	TRBJ2-1	CASSLAGPWGEQFF	TGTGCCAGCAGCTTAGCGGGGCCTTGGGGTGAGCAGTTCTTC
TRBV28	once	TRBD1	TRBJ2-1	CASGSFPPGQGGNEQFF	TGTGCCAGCGGCAGTTTCCCCCCGGGACAGGGTGGCAATGAGCAGTTCTTC
TRBV4-1	NA	NA	TRBJ1-5	CASSRQRPGQPQHF	TGCGCCAGCAGCCGCCAAAGGCCGGGGCAGCCCCAGCATTTT
TRBV25-1	many	NA	TRBJ2-1	CASSGPIPGEQQFF	TGTGCCAGCAGTGGGCCTATCCCAGGGGAGCAACAGTTCTTC
TRBV24-1	many	TRBD2	TRBJ2-1	CATSDWEREVHNEQFF	TGTGCCACCAGTGATTGGGAGCGGGAGGTCCACAATGAGCAGTTCTTC
TRBV29-1	few	NA	TRBJ2-2	CSVASVRAGELFF	TGCAGCGTTGCCTCGGTGAGGGCCGGGGAGCTGTTTTTT
TRBV7-9	many	NA	TRBJ2-7	CASSLVYRGSAYEQYF	TGTGCCAGCAGCTTAGTTTATAGGGGTTCGGCCTACGAGCAGTACTTC
TRBV19	NA	TRBD2	TRBJ2-2	CASSIRLAGGVGELFF	TGTGCCAGTAGTATACGGCTAGCGGGTGGGGTCGGGGAGCTGTTTTTT
TRBV3-1	many	TRBD2	TRBJ2-3	CASSQATGGSTDTQYF	TGTGCCAGCAGCCAAGCGACGGGAGGAAGCACAGATACGCAGTATTTT
TRBV15	few	TRBD2	TRBJ2-7	CATSRGGLAGEQYF	TGTGCCACCAGCAGAGGGGGACTAGCTGGGGAGCAGTACTTC
TRBV24-1	NA	TRBD1	TRBJ2-7	CATSDSDRAFGYEQYF	TGTGCCACCAGTGATTCGGACAGGGCGTTTGGCTACGAGCAGTACTTC
TRBV18	many	TRBD1	TRBJ2-7	CASSRGQGRYEQYF	TGTGCCAGCTCACGAGGACAGGGAAGGTACGAGCAGTACTTC
TRBV10-3	many	TRBD2	TRBJ2-7	CAISTTSAPYEQYF	TGTGCCATCAGTACGACTAGCGCTCCCTACGAGCAGTACTTC
TRBV5-6	few	NA	TRBJ2-7	CASSSLTYEQYF	TGTGCCAGCAGCTCTCTGACCTACGAGCAGTACTTC
TRBV18	many	NA	TRBJ2-5	CASSNRAETQYF	TGTGCCAGCTCTAACAGGGCAGAGACCCAGTACTTC
TRBV12-3/TRBV12-4	many	NA	TRBJ1-2	CASSLVTPNYGYTF	TGTGCCAGCAGTTTAGTTACCCCCAACTATGGCTACACCTTC
TRBV7-9	NA	NA	TRBJ2-1	CASSDLTGNSYNEQFF	TGTGCCAGCAGCGACCTAACAGGAAACTCCTACAATGAGCAGTTCTTC
TRBV10-3	few	NA	TRBJ2-1	CAISDPGTNNYNEQFF	TGTGCCATCAGTGACCCCGGGACCAATAACTACAATGAGCAGTTCTTC
TRBV4-3	NA	TRBD1	TRBJ2-3	CASSQDRTGISDTQYF	TGCGCCAGCAGCCAAGATAGGACAGGGATTTCAGATACGCAGTATTTT
TRBV2	NA	TRBD1	TRBJ1-1	CASRRGTGSLAEAFF	TGTGCCAGCAGGCGAGGGACAGGTTCCCTCGCTGAAGCTTTCTTT
TRBV28	many	NA	TRBJ2-7	CASTGSAYEQYF	TGTGCCAGCACGGGCAGTGCCTACGAGCAGTACTTC
TRBV7-8	many	TRBD2	TRBJ2-1	CASSVIAGDNEQFF	TGTGCCAGCAGCGTCATAGCGGGAGACAATGAGCAGTTCTTC